This T cell receptor beta chain was retrieved from a study of blood T cell repertoires in COVID-19. Original processing methods: Nucleated cell number was recorded as an estimate derived from reference gene primer amplification. Some clones are missing from TCRdb's copy, which holds only in-frame ones; the method was immunoSEQ multiplex PCR. V and J calls and clone size are copied from that table; D and trimming were computed from the DNA. The data hold around 250,000 clones, with approximately 90% observed a single time. Cohort allocation depended upon clinical history that participants reported. Those designated as exposed participants met a COVID-19 case within 2 weeks before study entry. V gave up 4 bases and J gave up 7 bases, with 20 bases separating them. The CDR3 has 16 amino acids. In germline, CDR1 is ENHRY, CDR2 SYGVKD.

The clonotype was recovered from a middle-aged man who had been exposed to COVID-19. The chain is built from TRBV10-3 and TRBJ1-3, with D possibly TRBD1 on 5 matching bases. The specimen sequenced was PBMCs or T cells enriched from blood (not recorded which). The CDR3 region is CAISGTGTLSRNTIYF. The CDR3 DNA is TGTGCCATCAGTGGGACCGGGACTCTATCGCGGAACACCATATATTTT.